This T cell receptor (beta chain) was sequenced for a study of long-term antiretroviral therapy in people with HIV. No fewer than two post-ART and no fewer than one pre-ART PBMC samples existed for each donor. This CDR3 is built from 15 residues. With V trimmed by 4 bases and J by 6 bases, 10 bases remained unmatched. CDR1 is MNHNS, CDR2 SASEGT, per germline. Researchers report immunoSEQ v3.0 was run at survey level. This table comes from immunoSEQ multiplex PCR, and its TCRdb copy is limited to in-frame clones, with some not included. This table holds about 26,000 clones, roughly 80% found once. Study-level points and caveats: Repertoire composition at all time points was dominated by clones that had expanded before ART. Controls had broader CDR3 length ranges than HIV repertoires did. Data on ART adherence, viral resistance or therapy changes were unavailable.

As to this clone: No antigen is known for it.

V and J are TRBV6-1 and TRBJ2-7; 9 bases are shared with TRBD1. The sample here was unsorted PBMCs, taken 1.1 years before starting antiretroviral therapy. The sequence was collected from a woman aged 25 to 45 with HIV. CDR3 bases: TGTGCCAGCAGTGTAAAACAGGGGGCTGGGGTCGAGCAGTACTTC. Protein sequence: CASSVKQGAGVEQYF.